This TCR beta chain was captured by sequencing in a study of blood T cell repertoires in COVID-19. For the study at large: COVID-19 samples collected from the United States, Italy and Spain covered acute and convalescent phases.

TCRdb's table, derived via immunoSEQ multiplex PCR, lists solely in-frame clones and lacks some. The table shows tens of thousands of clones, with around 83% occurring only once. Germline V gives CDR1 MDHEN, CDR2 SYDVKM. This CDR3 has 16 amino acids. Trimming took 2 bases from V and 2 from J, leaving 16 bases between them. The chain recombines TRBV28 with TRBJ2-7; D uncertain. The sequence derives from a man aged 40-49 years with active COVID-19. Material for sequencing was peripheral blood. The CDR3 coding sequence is TGTGCCAGCAGTTTAATGTCCTCTCCAAGCCCCTACGAGCAGTACTTC. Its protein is CASSLMSSPSPYEQYF.